These T cell receptor beta chains were read from a single sample in a study of cytomegalovirus exposure and HLA in healthy donors. The table came from immunoSEQ multiplex PCR; TCRdb's copy has only in-frame clones and leaves some out. The sample has about 250,000 clones, 75% to 90% seen once. Input material: PBMCs. The source of these receptors is a girl aged 2 to 9 in good health and CMV-seronegative. Both conserved end residues are part of each CDR3. The order of the fields is D gene, V gene, clone size, J gene, CDR3 protein, CDR3 DNA. A D gene is named only where the DNA matches it firmly. The size of a clone is reported for some rows only, either as once, few or many, or as a class for expanded clones.

d_gene: .; v_gene: TRBV30; abundance: .; j_gene: TRBJ1-5; CDR3aa: CAWSAQARNQPQHF; CDR3nt: TGTGCCTGGAGTGCACAAGCGAGAAATCAGCCCCAGCATTTT
d_gene: .; v_gene: TRBV9; abundance: .; j_gene: TRBJ1-3; CDR3aa: CASSEGTPAGNTIYF; CDR3nt: TGTGCCAGCAGCGAAGGGACACCTGCGGGAAACACCATATATTTT
d_gene: .; v_gene: TRBV18; abundance: few; j_gene: TRBJ1-3; CDR3aa: CASSRAAGEGNTIYF; CDR3nt: TGTGCCAGCTCAAGGGCAGCAGGGGAAGGAAACACCATATATTTT
d_gene: TRBD1; v_gene: TRBV14; abundance: few; j_gene: TRBJ1-1; CDR3aa: CASSHGQGPATEAFF; CDR3nt: TGTGCCAGCAGCCACGGACAGGGCCCTGCCACTGAAGCTTTCTTT
d_gene: .; v_gene: TRBV11-1; abundance: .; j_gene: TRBJ2-2; CDR3aa: CASSLTGRTGELFF; CDR3nt: TGTGCCAGCAGCTTAACAGGGAGAACCGGGGAGCTGTTTTTT
d_gene: .; v_gene: TRBV6-4; abundance: .; j_gene: TRBJ2-2; CDR3aa: CASGTGVLGHTGELFF; CDR3nt: TGTGCCAGCGGAACAGGAGTTTTAGGGCACACCGGGGAGCTGTTTTTT
d_gene: .; v_gene: TRBV5-1; abundance: .; j_gene: TRBJ1-2; CDR3aa: CASSLASFQGSGYTF; CDR3nt: TGCGCCAGCAGCTTGGCCAGTTTCCAGGGGAGTGGCTACACCTTC
d_gene: TRBD1; v_gene: TRBV28; abundance: few; j_gene: TRBJ2-2; CDR3aa: CASSHPGQRYTGELFF; CDR3nt: TGTGCCAGCAGCCACCCGGGACAGCGCTACACCGGGGAGCTGTTTTTT
d_gene: TRBD1; v_gene: TRBV5-1; abundance: .; j_gene: TRBJ2-3; CDR3aa: CASSSGQVTDTQYF; CDR3nt: TGCGCCAGCAGCTCGGGACAGGTGACAGATACGCAGTATTTT
d_gene: .; v_gene: TRBV9; abundance: .; j_gene: TRBJ1-4; CDR3aa: CASSVVGYRNEKLFF; CDR3nt: TGTGCCAGCAGCGTAGTAGGGTACAGGAATGAAAAACTGTTTTTT
d_gene: TRBD1; v_gene: TRBV6-4; abundance: few; j_gene: TRBJ2-3; CDR3aa: CASSDTSGGGTDTQYF; CDR3nt: TGTGCCAGCAGTGATACGTCAGGGGGTGGCACAGATACGCAGTATTTT
d_gene: TRBD1; v_gene: TRBV5-8; abundance: once; j_gene: TRBJ2-2; CDR3aa: CASSRGQHTGELFF; CDR3nt: TGTGCCAGCAGCCGGGGACAGCATACCGGGGAGCTGTTTTTT
d_gene: TRBD1; v_gene: TRBV28; abundance: once; j_gene: TRBJ2-7; CDR3aa: CASSRRTGVYEQYF; CDR3nt: TGTGCCAGCAGTAGGAGAACAGGGGTCTACGAGCAGTACTTC
d_gene: .; v_gene: TRBV18; abundance: .; j_gene: TRBJ1-4; CDR3aa: CASSPGLLTTNEKLFF; CDR3nt: TGTGCCAGCTCACCCGGACTCCTTACAACTAATGAAAAACTGTTTTTT
d_gene: TRBD1; v_gene: TRBV10-2; abundance: once; j_gene: TRBJ1-3; CDR3aa: CASRDRSSGNTIYF; CDR3nt: TGCGCCAGCAGGGACAGGAGCTCTGGAAACACCATATATTTT
d_gene: .; v_gene: TRBV4-2; abundance: .; j_gene: TRBJ2-3; CDR3aa: CASSQDPSPTQYF; CDR3nt: TGTGCCAGCAGCCAAGATCCTAGTCCGACGCAGTATTTT
d_gene: TRBD2; v_gene: TRBV7-9; abundance: .; j_gene: TRBJ2-7; CDR3aa: CASSQRLAGSSYEQYF; CDR3nt: TGTGCCAGCAGCCAGCGACTAGCGGGGAGCTCCTACGAGCAGTACTTT
d_gene: TRBD2; v_gene: TRBV7-9; abundance: .; j_gene: TRBJ2-7; CDR3aa: CASRSSGLAGVYEQYF; CDR3nt: TGTGCCAGCAGATCCTCTGGGCTAGCGGGAGTTTACGAGCAGTACTTC
d_gene: .; v_gene: TRBV5-1; abundance: few; j_gene: TRBJ2-6; CDR3aa: CASSISSGANVLTF; CDR3nt: TGCGCCAGCAGTATCAGCTCTGGGGCCAACGTCCTGACTTTC
d_gene: TRBD1; v_gene: TRBV5-1; abundance: .; j_gene: TRBJ1-2; CDR3aa: CASVPTPGTGGGYTF; CDR3nt: TGCGCCAGCGTACCCACCCCCGGGACAGGGGGCGGCTACACCTTC
d_gene: TRBD2; v_gene: TRBV28; abundance: .; j_gene: TRBJ2-1; CDR3aa: CASSIVAGGRFF; CDR3nt: TGTGCCAGCAGTATCGTAGCGGGGGGACGGTTCTTC
d_gene: .; v_gene: TRBV6-1; abundance: .; j_gene: TRBJ2-1; CDR3aa: CASSEDAGDEQFF; CDR3nt: TGTGCCAGCAGTGAAGACGCCGGGGATGAGCAGTTCTTC
d_gene: .; v_gene: TRBV7-9; abundance: .; j_gene: TRBJ2-7; CDR3aa: CASSRVVDEQYF; CDR3nt: TGTGCCAGCAGCAGAGTAGTCGACGAGCAGTACTTC
d_gene: TRBD2; v_gene: TRBV9; abundance: .; j_gene: TRBJ2-3; CDR3aa: CASSPRPLAGEVGDTQYF; CDR3nt: TGTGCCAGCAGCCCTCGGCCCTTAGCGGGAGAGGTGGGAGATACGCAGTATTTT
d_gene: .; v_gene: TRBV21-1; abundance: few; j_gene: TRBJ2-2; CDR3aa: CASTAGTSGSPPNTGELFF; CDR3nt: TGTGCCAGCACTGCCGGGACTAGCGGGAGCCCACCGAACACCGGGGAGCTGTTTTTT
d_gene: .; v_gene: TRBV4-2; abundance: .; j_gene: TRBJ1-2; CDR3aa: CASSAQGNYGYTF; CDR3nt: TGTGCCAGCAGCGCACAGGGTAACTATGGCTACACCTTC
d_gene: TRBD2; v_gene: TRBV9; abundance: .; j_gene: TRBJ2-5; CDR3aa: CASSLTSGGRAQYF; CDR3nt: TGTGCCAGCAGCTTGACTAGCGGGGGGAGGGCCCAGTACTTC
d_gene: .; v_gene: TRBV27; abundance: .; j_gene: TRBJ1-2; CDR3aa: CASSPRVGYGYTF; CDR3nt: TGTGCCAGCAGTCCCAGGGTGGGGTATGGCTACACCTTC
d_gene: .; v_gene: TRBV5-1; abundance: .; j_gene: TRBJ1-1; CDR3aa: CASMDGVHTEAFF; CDR3nt: TGCGCCAGCATGGACGGGGTTCACACTGAAGCTTTCTTT
d_gene: .; v_gene: TRBV5-6; abundance: few; j_gene: TRBJ2-1; CDR3aa: CASSLADRIYYNEQFF; CDR3nt: TGTGCCAGCAGCTTGGCTGACAGGATTTATTACAATGAGCAGTTCTTC